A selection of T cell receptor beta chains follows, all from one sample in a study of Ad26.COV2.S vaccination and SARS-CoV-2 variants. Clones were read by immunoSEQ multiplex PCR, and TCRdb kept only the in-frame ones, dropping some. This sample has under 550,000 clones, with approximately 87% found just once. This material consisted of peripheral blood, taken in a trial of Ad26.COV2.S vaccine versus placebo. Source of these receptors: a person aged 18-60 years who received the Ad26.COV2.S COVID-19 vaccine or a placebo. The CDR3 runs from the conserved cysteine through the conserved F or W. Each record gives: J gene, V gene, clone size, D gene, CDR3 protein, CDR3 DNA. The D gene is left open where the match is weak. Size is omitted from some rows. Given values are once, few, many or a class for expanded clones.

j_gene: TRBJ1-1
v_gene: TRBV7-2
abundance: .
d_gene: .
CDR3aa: CASSLGFVGAFF
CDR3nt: TGTGCCAGCAGCTTAGGATTTGTGGGAGCTTTCTTT

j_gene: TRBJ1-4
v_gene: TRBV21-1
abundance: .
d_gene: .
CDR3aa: CASTALFSEKLFF
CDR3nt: TGTGCCAGCACAGCCCTTTTTAGTGAAAAACTGTTTTTT

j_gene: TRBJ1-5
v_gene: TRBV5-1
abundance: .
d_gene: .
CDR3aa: CASSLWPGSDQPQHF
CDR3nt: TGCGCCAGCAGCTTGTGGCCAGGTAGCGATCAGCCCCAGCATTTT

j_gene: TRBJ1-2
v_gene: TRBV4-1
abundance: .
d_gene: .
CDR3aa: CASSQSYGYTF
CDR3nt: TGCGCCAGCAGCCAGTCTTATGGCTACACCTTC

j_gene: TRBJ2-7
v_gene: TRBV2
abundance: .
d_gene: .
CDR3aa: CASSFRVAYEQYF
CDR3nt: TGTGCCAGCAGTTTTAGGGTTGCCTACGAGCAGTACTTC

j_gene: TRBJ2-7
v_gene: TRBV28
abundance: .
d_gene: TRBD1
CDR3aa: CASSLSGTGTRDYEQYF
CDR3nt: TGTGCCAGCAGTTTGTCCGGGACAGGGACCCGGGACTACGAGCAGTACTTC

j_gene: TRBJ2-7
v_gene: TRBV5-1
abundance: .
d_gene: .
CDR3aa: CASTPRPGRSSYEQYF
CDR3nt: TGCGCCAGCACCCCGCGTCCGGGCAGAAGCTCCTACGAGCAGTACTTC

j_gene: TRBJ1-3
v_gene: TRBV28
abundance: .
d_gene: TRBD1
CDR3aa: CASSYQTGGGGNTIYF
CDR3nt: TGTGCCAGCAGTTACCAGACAGGGGGCGGTGGAAACACCATATATTTT

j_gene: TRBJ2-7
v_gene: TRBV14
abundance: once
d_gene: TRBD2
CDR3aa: CASSASGGSSYEQYF
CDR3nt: TGTGCCAGCAGCGCTAGCGGAGGGAGCTCCTACGAGCAGTACTTC

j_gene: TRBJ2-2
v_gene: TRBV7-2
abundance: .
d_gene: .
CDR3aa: CASSLESASGELFF
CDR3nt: TGTGCCAGCAGCTTAGAGTCAGCGAGTGGGGAGCTGTTTTTT

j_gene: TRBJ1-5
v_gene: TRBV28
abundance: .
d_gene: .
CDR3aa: CASSLPGVAGIGQPQHF
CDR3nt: TGTGCCAGCAGTTTACCCGGGGTTGCTGGGATCGGTCAGCCCCAGCATTTT

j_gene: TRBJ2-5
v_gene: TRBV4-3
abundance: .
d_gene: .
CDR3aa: CASSQDRRETQYF
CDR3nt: TGCGCCAGCAGCCAAGATCGTCGAGAGACCCAGTACTTC

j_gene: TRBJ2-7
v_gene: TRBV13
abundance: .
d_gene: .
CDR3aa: CASRNRGEQYF
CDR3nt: TGTGCCAGCAGGAATAGGGGCGAGCAGTACTTC

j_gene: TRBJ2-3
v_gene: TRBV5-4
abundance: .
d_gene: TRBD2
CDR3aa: CASSLGTSGGVTDTQYF
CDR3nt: TGTGCCAGCAGCTTGGGTACCAGCGGGGGAGTCACAGATACGCAGTATTTT

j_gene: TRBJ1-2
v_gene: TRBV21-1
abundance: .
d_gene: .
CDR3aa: CASRGGRGNYGYTF
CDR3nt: TGTGCCAGCAGGGGAGGACGGGGGAACTACGGCTACACCTTC

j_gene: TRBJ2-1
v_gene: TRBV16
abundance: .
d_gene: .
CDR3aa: CASSPWTASSYNEQFF
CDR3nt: TGTGCCAGCAGCCCTTGGACGGCGAGCTCCTACAATGAGCAGTTCTTC

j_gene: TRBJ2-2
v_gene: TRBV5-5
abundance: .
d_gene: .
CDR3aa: CASSLLGFVGGDTGELFF
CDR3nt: TGTGCCAGCAGCTTGTTAGGATTTGTCGGGGGAGATACCGGGGAGCTGTTTTTT

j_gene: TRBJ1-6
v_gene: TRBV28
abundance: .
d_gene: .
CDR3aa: CASTFGTHSYYNSPLHF
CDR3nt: TGTGCCAGCACCTTCGGAACACATTCTTACTATAATTCACCCCTCCACTTT